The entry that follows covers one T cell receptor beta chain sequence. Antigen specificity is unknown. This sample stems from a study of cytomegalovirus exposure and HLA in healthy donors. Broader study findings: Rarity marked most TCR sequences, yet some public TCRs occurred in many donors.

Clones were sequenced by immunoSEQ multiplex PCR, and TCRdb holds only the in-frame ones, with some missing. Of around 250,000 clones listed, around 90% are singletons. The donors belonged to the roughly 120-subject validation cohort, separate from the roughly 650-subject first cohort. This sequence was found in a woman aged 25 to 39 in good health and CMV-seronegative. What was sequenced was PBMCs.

CDR3 nucleotide sequence: TGTGCCAGCAGCCCTCCCCAGCCAGAGGAGCAGTACTTC. Translated: CASSPPQPEEQYF. The chain is built from TRBV7-2 and TRBJ2-7; D unclear. This CDR3 contains 13 residues. The germline V gene has CDR1 SGHTA and CDR2 FQGNSA. Trimming took off 5 bases at V and 7 bases at J, with 15 bases between the two ends.